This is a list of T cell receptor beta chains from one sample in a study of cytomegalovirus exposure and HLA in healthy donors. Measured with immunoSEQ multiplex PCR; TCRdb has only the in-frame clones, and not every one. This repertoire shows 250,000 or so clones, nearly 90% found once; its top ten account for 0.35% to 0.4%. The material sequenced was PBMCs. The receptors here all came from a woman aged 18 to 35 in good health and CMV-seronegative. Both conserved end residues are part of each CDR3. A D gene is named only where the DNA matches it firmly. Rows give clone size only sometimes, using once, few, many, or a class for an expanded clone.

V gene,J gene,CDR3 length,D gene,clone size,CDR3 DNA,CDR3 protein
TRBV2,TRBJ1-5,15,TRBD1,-,TGTGCCAGCAGTGAAGAAAAGGGGGCCAATCAGCCCCAGCATTTT,CASSEEKGANQPQHF
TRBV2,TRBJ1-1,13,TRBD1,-,TGTGCCAGCAGTCGGGACAGGGCGACTGAAGCTTTCTTT,CASSRDRATEAFF
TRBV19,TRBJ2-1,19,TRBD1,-,TGTGCCAGTAGTAGTCTGGGACAGGGGTCCTTGGGCTCCTACAATGAGCAGTTCTTC,CASSSLGQGSLGSYNEQFF
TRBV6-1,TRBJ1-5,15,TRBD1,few,TGTGCCAGCAGTGACGAGCAGGGGGCCGGGCAGCCCCAGCATTTT,CASSDEQGAGQPQHF
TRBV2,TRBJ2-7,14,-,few,TGTGCCAGCAGTGAACGGGGTGATGAAAACGAGCAGTACTTC,CASSERGDENEQYF
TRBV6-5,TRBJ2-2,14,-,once,TGTGCCAGTTGTTCAGGGGACAACACCGGGGAGCTGTTTTTT,CASCSGDNTGELFF
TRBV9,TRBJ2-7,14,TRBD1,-,TGTGCCAGCAGCGCAGGGGGTCCCTCCTACGAGCAGTACTTC,CASSAGGPSYEQYF
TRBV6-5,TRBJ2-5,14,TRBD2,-,TGTGCCAGCAGACTTACTAGCGGTCCCGAGACCCAGTACTTC,CASRLTSGPETQYF
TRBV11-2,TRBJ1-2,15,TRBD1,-,TGTGCCAGCAGCGTATCCGGGACAGGGGTTTATGGCTACACCTTC,CASSVSGTGVYGYTF
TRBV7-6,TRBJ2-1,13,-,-,TGTGCCAGCAGCTTGGGGCGTGTTCCGGAGCAGTTCTTC,CASSLGRVPEQFF
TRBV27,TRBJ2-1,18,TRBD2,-,TGTGCCAGCACATTGGGGACTAGCGGGGGGGCGTTGTACAATGAGCAGTTCTTC,CASTLGTSGGALYNEQFF
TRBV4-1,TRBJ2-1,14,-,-,TGCGCCAGCAGCCAAGAGGAAGGACTCAATGAGCAGTTCTTC,CASSQEEGLNEQFF
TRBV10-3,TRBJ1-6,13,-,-,TGTGCCATCAGGGACTCCCTCAATTCACCCCTCCACTTT,CAIRDSLNSPLHF
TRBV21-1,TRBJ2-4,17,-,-,TGTGCCAGCAGCAAAGGCGGAGAGCTTCTAGCCAAAAACATTCAGTACTTC,CASSKGGELLAKNIQYF
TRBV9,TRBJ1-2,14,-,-,TGTGCCAGCACACCCGGTACCTTCGACTATGGCTACACCTTC,CASTPGTFDYGYTF
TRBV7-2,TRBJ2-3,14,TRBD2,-,TGTGCCAGCAGCCCGGGGACTAGCCCTGATACGCAGTATTTT,CASSPGTSPDTQYF
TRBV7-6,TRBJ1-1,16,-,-,TGTGCCAGCAGCCCAGGACAAGGGGCAGGGTACACTGAAGCTTTCTTT,CASSPGQGAGYTEAFF
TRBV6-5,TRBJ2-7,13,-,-,TGTGCCAGCAGTGCAGGGTTTCCCTACGAGCAGTACTTC,CASSAGFPYEQYF
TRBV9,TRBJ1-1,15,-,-,TGTGCCAGCAGGCGGGGGGCGGAGAAGAACACTGAAGCTTTCTTT,CASRRGAEKNTEAFF
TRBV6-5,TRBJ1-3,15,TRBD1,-,TGTGCCAGCAGCCGTAAGACAGGGTCCGGAAACACCATATATTTT,CASSRKTGSGNTIYF
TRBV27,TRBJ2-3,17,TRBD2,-,TGTGCCAGCAGTTTTTGGCGGGCGGGGGGACCCACAGATACGCAGTATTTT,CASSFWRAGGPTDTQYF
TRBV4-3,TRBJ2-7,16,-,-,TGCGCCAGCAGCCAGACCTGGGGGGTGTCTTACTACGAGCAGTACTTC,CASSQTWGVSYYEQYF
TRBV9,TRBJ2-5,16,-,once,TGTGCCAGCAGCGTAGGCGGGGCAGGGGGAGGAGAGACCCAGTACTTC,CASSVGGAGGGETQYF
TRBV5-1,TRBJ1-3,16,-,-,TGCGCCAGCAGCTTATTGACAGACAGCTCTGGAAACACCATATATTTT,CASSLLTDSSGNTIYF
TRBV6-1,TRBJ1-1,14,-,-,TGTGCCAGCAGTATAGGACACCAAAACACTGAAGCTTTCTTT,CASSIGHQNTEAFF
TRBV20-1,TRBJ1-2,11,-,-,TGCAGTGCCTCTGACAGCTATGGCTACACCTTC,CSASDSYGYTF
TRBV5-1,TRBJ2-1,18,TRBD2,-,TGCGCCAGCAGCTTACTATCCTTGACTAGCGGGGCATACAATGAGCAGTTCTTC,CASSLLSLTSGAYNEQFF
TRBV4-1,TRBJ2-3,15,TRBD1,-,TGCGCCAGCAGCCAGACAGGGTTGCCTACCGATACGCAGTATTTT,CASSQTGLPTDTQYF
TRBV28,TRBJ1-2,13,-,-,TGTGCCAGCAGTCCCCCCCTTAACTATGGCTACACCTTC,CASSPPLNYGYTF
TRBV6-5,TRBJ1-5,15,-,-,TGTGCCAGCAGTTACTCGATGGGGGGAGGCCAGCCCCAGCATTTT,CASSYSMGGGQPQHF
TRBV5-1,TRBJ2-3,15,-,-,TGCGCCAGCAGCTTGGGGGACTGGAACACAGATACGCAGTATTTT,CASSLGDWNTDTQYF
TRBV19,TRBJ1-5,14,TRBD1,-,TGTGCCAATACGGGACAGGGGTTCAATCAGCCCCAGCATTTT,CANTGQGFNQPQHF
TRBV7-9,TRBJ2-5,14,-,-,TGTGCCAGCAGTCTTGCGAGGCCCAGCGAGACCCAGTACTTC,CASSLARPSETQYF
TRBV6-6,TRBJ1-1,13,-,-,TGTGCCAGCAGCAAAACAGGAGAAACTGAAGCTTTCTTT,CASSKTGETEAFF
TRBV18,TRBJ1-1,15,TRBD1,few,TGTGCCAGCTCACCCACGGACAGGGGTATCACTGAAGCTTTCTTT,CASSPTDRGITEAFF
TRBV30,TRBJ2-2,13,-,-,TGTGCCGGAACGGGATCCACGACGGGGGAGCTGTTTTTT,CAGTGSTTGELFF
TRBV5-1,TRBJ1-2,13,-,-,TGCGCCAGCAGCTTGGACAGCCACTATGGCTACACCTTC,CASSLDSHYGYTF
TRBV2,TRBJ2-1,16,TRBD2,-,TGTGCCAGCAGTGTCGAAGCTAGCGGGGGAAACAATGAGCAGTTCTTC,CASSVEASGGNNEQFF
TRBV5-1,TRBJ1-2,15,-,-,TGCGCCAGCAGCTTGGTCGCTGACAGGAGTTCTGGCTACACCTTC,CASSLVADRSSGYTF
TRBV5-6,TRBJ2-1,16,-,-,TGTGCCAGCAGCTTGGTCACTAGCCGTATATACAATGAGCAGTTCTTC,CASSLVTSRIYNEQFF
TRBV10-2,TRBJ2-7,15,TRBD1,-,TGCGCCAGCAGTGATGACAGGGGCCGACCCTACGAGCAGTACTTC,CASSDDRGRPYEQYF
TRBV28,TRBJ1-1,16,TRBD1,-,TGTGCCAGCAGGGAGACAGGGGTCGCGATGAACACTGAAGCTTTCTTT,CASRETGVAMNTEAFF
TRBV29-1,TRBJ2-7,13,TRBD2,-,TGCAGCGTTCTCGGGGGGAACTCCTACGAGCAGTACTTC,CSVLGGNSYEQYF
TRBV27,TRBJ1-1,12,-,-,TGTGCCAGCAGTTTGCGGGGGACTGAAGCTTTCTTT,CASSLRGTEAFF
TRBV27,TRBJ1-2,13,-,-,TGTGCCAGCAGTGCGACAGTTAACTATGGCTACACCTTC,CASSATVNYGYTF
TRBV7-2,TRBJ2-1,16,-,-,TGTGCCAGCAGCTTACTACGGAGGGAGTATAGTGGTGAGCAGTTCTTC,CASSLLRREYSGEQFF
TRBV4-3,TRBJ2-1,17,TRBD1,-,TGCGCCAGCAGCCAAGGTCCGGGACAGGGGGTGTACAATGAGCAGTTCTTC,CASSQGPGQGVYNEQFF
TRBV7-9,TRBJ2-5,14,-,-,TGTGCCAGCAGCCCAGCCGAGGGGGAAGAGACCCAGTACTTC,CASSPAEGEETQYF
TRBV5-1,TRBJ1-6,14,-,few,TGCGCCAGCAGCTTGGCCCAGGGGAATTCACCCCTCCACTTT,CASSLAQGNSPLHF
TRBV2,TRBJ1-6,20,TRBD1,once,TGTGCCAGCAGGGCTGGGACAGGCGAACGAATGAGCTCCTATAATTCACCCCTCCACTTT,CASRAGTGERMSSYNSPLHF
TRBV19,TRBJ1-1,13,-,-,TGTGCCAGTAGCCTCGGGGTGAACACTGAAGCTTTCTTT,CASSLGVNTEAFF
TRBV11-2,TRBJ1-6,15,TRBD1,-,TGTGCCAGCAGCTTAGAGGCAGGGGGGAATTCACCCCTCCACTTT,CASSLEAGGNSPLHF
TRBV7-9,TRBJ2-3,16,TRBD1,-,TGTGCCAGCAGCTTGAAGGGGGCCATCATGGGAGATACGCAGTATTTT,CASSLKGAIMGDTQYF
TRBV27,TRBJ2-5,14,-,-,TGTGCCAGCAGTTTATCGGCTTACCAAGAGACCCAGTACTTC,CASSLSAYQETQYF
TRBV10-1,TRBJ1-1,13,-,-,TGCGCCAGCAGTGAGTCGGTGGCAGGCGAAGCTTTCTTT,CASSESVAGEAFF
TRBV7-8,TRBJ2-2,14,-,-,TGTGCCAGCAGAATACGGACGGGGGTCCGGGAGCTGTTTTTT,CASRIRTGVRELFF
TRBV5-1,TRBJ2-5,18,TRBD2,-,TGCGCCAGCAGCTTGGCCGCGAGCGGGGGTAAAGATAGGGGGACCCAGTACTTC,CASSLAASGGKDRGTQYF